This TCR beta chain was sequenced during a study of OX40 agonist ivuxolimab in advanced cancers. At the level of the study: An agonistic anti-OX40 (CD134) antibody, ivuxolimab, was used to treat the patients. Study findings and constraints: Clonal expansion in partial responders at 0.1-3.0 mg/kg ranked among the lowest.

About this clone itself: Antigen: not known.

Libraries were prepared by immunoSEQ multiplex PCR; TCRdb keeps only in-frame clonotypes and omits some of them. Among under 60,000 clones listed, roughly 82% were seen once. The germline CDR1 and CDR2 sequences are SGHRS and YFSETQ. The V end was cut by 0 bases, the J end by 0 bases, with 9 bases between. The length of the CDR3 is 16 residues. The sequence was obtained from an adult with an advanced solid tumor such as melanoma, head and neck, liver or kidney cancer. Sequencing used CD4+ or CD8+ T cells sorted from blood, obtained in a trial of the OX40 agonist ivuxolimab. The V gene is TRBV5-1, the J gene TRBJ2-2; D not certain. The CDR3 sequence is CASSLESQSNTGELFF. The CDR3 bases are TGCGCCAGCAGCTTGGAATCACAGTCGAACACCGGGGAGCTGTTTTTT.